This T cell receptor beta chain was sequenced in a study of shared clonotypes between healthy human individuals. Germline CDR1 SGHDN, CDR2 FVKESK. The CDR3 is made up of 15 amino acids. With V trimmed by 6 bases and J by 2 bases, 5 bases remained unmatched. It was CD45RO-negative cells, positively selected for CCR7, that made up naive CD8 cells, with terminally differentiated effector memory CD45RA+ cells excluded. Libraries were prepared by immunoSEQ multiplex PCR; TCRdb keeps only in-frame clonotypes and omits some of them. The profile shows some 2,100,000 clones, about 92% of them singletons. V and J are TRBV14 and TRBJ2-3; 10 nucleotides align to TRBD2. The TCR comes from a man between 18 and 35 years old in good health. Some clones in this sample may be carry-over from other donors' samples. The sequencing input was naive CD8+ T cells from PBMCs. CDR3 sequence: CASRPSGRATDTQYF. The CDR3 nucleotides read TGTGCCAGCAGACCAAGCGGGAGGGCCACAGATACGCAGTATTTT.